The next 21 T cell receptor beta chains were all read from a single sample in a study of T cell responses to AZD1222 COVID-19 vaccine. Here immunoSEQ multiplex PCR was the method, and the copy in TCRdb shows in-frame clones only, minus some. Of about 120,000 clones listed, roughly nine tenths are singletons. The specimen comprised peripheral blood, sampled on day 0 of AZD1222 vaccination. The receptors derive from an adult in good health.

The rearrangement uses TRBV5-1 and TRBJ1-1; D may be TRBD1 (5 bases). This CDR3 region has 13 residues. Germline V gene sequence: CDR1 SGHRS, CDR2 YFSETQ. The ends were cut back, 0 bases at V and 5 bases at J, with 8 bases in the middle. The CDR3 protein is CASSLGRVTEAFF. Here the CDR3 DNA reads TGCGCCAGCAGCTTGGGCAGGGTAACTGAAGCTTTCTTT.

This clone has a single count. V gene TRBV28 combines with J gene TRBJ1-1; D is unresolved. In germline, CDR1 is MDHEN, CDR2 SYDVKM. This CDR3 is built from 11 residues. Between the trimmed V and J ends, which lost 7 bases and 0 bases, there was a span of 3 bases. CDR3 DNA: TGTGCCAGCACCCTGAACACTGAAGCTTTCTTT. This encodes CASTLNTEAFF.

This clone was seen just once. This CDR3 is CASSEEGARIYGYTF. Here the CDR3 DNA reads TGTGCCAGCAGTGAAGAGGGAGCAAGGATATATGGCTACACCTTC. The chain links TRBV2 to TRBJ1-2; D remains ambiguous. CDR1 and CDR2 (germline): SNHLY, FYNNEI. V was trimmed by 1 base and J by 5 bases, leaving 14 bases between them. The CDR3 runs 15 residues.

V usage is TRBV10-1 and J usage is TRBJ1-1; D not resolved. The germline V and J ends were trimmed by 6 bases and 1 base, with 9 bases remaining between them. The CDR3 spans 13 residues. Germline-derived CDR1 and CDR2 are WNHNN and SYGVQD (reference sequence). CDR3 residues: CASSPTWNTEAFF. The CDR3, as DNA: TGCGCCAGCAGCCCGACCTGGAACACTGAAGCTTTCTTT.

The V call is TRBV6-5, the J call TRBJ2-7; 13 bases line up with TRBD2. Trimming at V came to 6 bases and at J to 5 bases, leaving 4 bases not matched to a gene. The CDR3 consists of 14 residues. Germline values: CDR1 MNHEY, CDR2 SVGAGI. The DNA of the CDR3 is TGTGCCAGCAGGCCCGGACTAGCGGGAGACGAGCAGTACTTC. It codes for CASRPGLAGDEQYF.

This clone was observed once. The rearrangement links TRBV5-1 to TRBJ1-5; 7 bases are shared with TRBD1. J was trimmed by 3 bases and V by 3 bases; bases with no gene match: 6. Germline V lookup: CDR1 SGHRS, CDR2 YFSETQ. This CDR3 has 15 residues. The CDR3 sequence: CASSWGTASNQPQHF. CDR3 nucleotides: TGCGCCAGCAGCTGGGGGACAGCCTCCAATCAGCCCCAGCATTTT.

The gene calls are TRBV6-5 and TRBJ1-3, with a weak D call TRBD1 (5 bases). V lost 0 bases and J 0 bases, leaving 9 bases between the germline ends. Germline V gene sequence: CDR1 MNHEY, CDR2 SVGAGI. CDR3 length: 16 residues. The DNA for the CDR3 is TGTGCCAGCAGTTACTCGACAGCGAACTCTGGAAACACCATATATTTT. Translation: CASSYSTANSGNTIYF.

The rearrangement uses TRBV7-9 and TRBJ2-5; D is unclear. This CDR3 is built from 15 residues. The V end was cut by 5 bases, the J end by 2 bases, with 15 bases between. The V gene's germline CDR1 is SEHNR and CDR2 FQNEAQ (reference sequence). The CDR3 region has the DNA TGTGCCAGCAGCCGGACGGAATCCAAGCAAGAGACCCAGTACTTC. This sequence encodes CASSRTESKQETQYF.

A few counts support this clone. This chain connects TRBV28 to TRBJ2-1; weak D call: TRBD2 (6 bases). The CDR3 length is 15 residues. CDR1 is MDHEN and CDR2 is SYDVKM in the germline V gene. V was pared by 5 bases and J by 0 bases, with 11 bases between. The CDR3 nucleotides are TGTGCCAGCAGTCCCGGGGAGGACTCCTACAATGAGCAGTTCTTC. Its protein product is CASSPGEDSYNEQFF.

This chain connects TRBV7-2 to TRBJ1-2; TRBD1 agrees at 7 bases. Germline V gene data show CDR1 as SGHTA and CDR2 as FQGNSA. Unmatched junction bases numbered 7, after V lost 5 bases and J lost 4 bases. CDR3 length equals 14 residues. The CDR3 here is CASSPNRGPYGYTF. The CDR3 bases are TGTGCCAGCAGCCCTAACAGGGGCCCCTATGGCTACACCTTC.

The chain employs TRBV7-8 and TRBJ2-7; a weak D match, TRBD2 (6 bases). This CDR3 has 15 residues. V lost 3 bases and J lost 2, with 14 bases in between. From germline, CDR1 is SGHVS and CDR2 FQNEAQ. In DNA, the CDR3 is TGTGCCAGCAGCTTCCAAGCCGGGGGTACCTACGAGCAGTACTTC. Protein sequence: CASSFQAGGTYEQYF.

The sample holds one count of this clone. For the CDR3, the DNA is TGTGCCAGCTCTCCCCCTGCCGGGCGTGTGAATGAGCAGTTCTTC. This sequence encodes CASSPPAGRVNEQFF. This chain links TRBV18 with TRBJ2-1; no reliable D call. Trimming removed 6 bases from V and 7 bases from J, with 19 bases in between. From germline, CDR1 is KGHSH and CDR2 LQKENI. The CDR3 loop spans 15 amino acids.

V gene TRBV7-3 combines with J gene TRBJ2-5, with D perhaps TRBD2 (5 bases). This CDR3 spans 15 amino acids. The V end lost 5 bases, the J end lost 4 bases, and 17 bases lay between the germline ends. Per the germline V gene, CDR1 is SGHTA and CDR2 is FQGTGA. The chain's CDR3 is CASSPTNGQTETQYF. The DNA for the CDR3 is TGTGCCAGCAGCCCGACTAATGGGCAAACAGAGACCCAGTACTTC.

The chain combines TRBV29-1 with TRBJ2-5, with a weak D call TRBD1 (5 bases). From germline, CDR1 is SQVTM and CDR2 ANQGSEA. The CDR3 totals 16 residues. The V and J ends lost 7 bases and 4 bases respectively, with 25 bases between them. The CDR3 region has the DNA TGCAGCGCCACGCCCCTCCAACAAGGGGTCAGAGAGACCCAGTACTTC. This encodes CSATPLQQGVRETQYF.

The chain couples TRBV4-1 to TRBJ2-1, with 14 bases fitting TRBD2. CDR3 length: 17 amino acids. After removal of 0 bases from V and 8 bases from J, the junction contained 6 bases not matched to a gene. Germline V gene data show CDR1 as MGHRA and CDR2 as YSYEKL. CDR3: CASSQEGTSGRFDEQFF. The CDR3 DNA sequence: TGCGCCAGCAGCCAAGAGGGGACTAGCGGGAGATTTGATGAGCAGTTCTTC.

V gene TRBV4-3 combines with J gene TRBJ2-3; 8 positions match TRBD1. CDR3 length: 16 amino acids. V was clipped by 2 bases and J by 4 bases; unmatched bases: 8. CDR1 LGHNA and CDR2 YSLEER come from the germline V gene. The CDR3 coding sequence is TGCGCCAGCAGCCAATGGGGACAGGCTGTTCCAGATACGCAGTATTTT. Protein product: CASSQWGQAVPDTQYF.

This chain joins TRBV9 and TRBJ2-7; 12 bases agree with TRBD1. The CDR3 totals 20 residues. The germline gives CDR1 SGDLS, CDR2 YYNGEE. With V trimmed by 0 bases and J by 0 bases, 13 bases remained unmatched. CDR3 DNA sequence: TGTGCCAGCAGCGTAGACCTTGGGACAGGGGGCGACCTGACCTCCTACGAGCAGTACTTC. Encoded protein: CASSVDLGTGGDLTSYEQYF.

The CDR3 loop reads CASSLVAGGTEAFF. DNA for the CDR3: TGCGCCAGCAGCTTGGTGGCAGGGGGCACTGAAGCTTTCTTT. The chain couples TRBV5-1 to TRBJ1-1; 7 bases align to TRBD1. Germline-derived CDR1 and CDR2 are SGHRS and YFSETQ. The CDR3 spans 14 residues. Germline trimming cut 0 bases from V and 4 bases from J; bases unmatched to any gene: 3.

The chain recombines TRBV2 with TRBJ1-5; D remains ambiguous. This CDR3 is 15 amino acids long. The V end was cut by 5 bases, the J end by 4 bases, with 15 bases between. Germline lookup yields CDR1 SNHLY and CDR2 FYNNEI. This CDR3 is CASSSGPTRNQPQHF. The CDR3 DNA reads TGTGCCAGCAGTTCGGGTCCTACAAGGAATCAGCCCCAGCATTTT. The full variable domain, its missing parts supplied by reference TRBV2 and TRBJ1-5, is EPEVTQTPSHQVTQMGQEVILRCVPISNHLYFYWYRQILGQKVEFLVSFYNNEISEKSEIFDDQFSVERPDGSNFTLKIRSTKLEDSAMYFCASSSGPTRNQPQHFGDGTRLSIL.

J is TRBJ1-1 and V is TRBV28; 8 nucleotides match TRBD1. Germline loops: CDR1 MDHEN, CDR2 SYDVKM. The CDR3 has 15 residues. The J segment lost 2 bases and the V segment lost 5 bases, leaving 7 bases of the junction unmatched. The CDR3 coding sequence is TGTGCCAGCAGTCCGCGACAGGGGTTTAACACTGAAGCTTTCTTT. Its protein is CASSPRQGFNTEAFF.

CDR3 amino acids: CASSTQSRGTEAFF. The CDR3 DNA follows: TGTGCCAGTAGTACCCAATCCAGGGGCACTGAAGCTTTCTTT. This chain connects TRBV19 to TRBJ1-1; perhaps TRBD1 as D (6 bases). The CDR3 consists of 14 residues. From germline, CDR1 is LNHDA and CDR2 SQIVND (reference sequence). The ends were cut back, 4 bases at V and 4 bases at J, with 13 bases in the middle.